The rows below give T cell receptor beta chains drawn from one sample of a study of cytomegalovirus exposure and HLA in healthy donors. Profiled with immunoSEQ multiplex PCR; TCRdb holds only in-frame clones, not every one. The sample has about 59,000 clones, under 90% seen once. Sequenced input: PBMCs. The receptors were gathered from a woman aged 40 to 50 in good health and CMV-seronegative. Each CDR3 is given with its conserved first and last residue. D genes are given only for firm matches. Part of the rows lack a size; the others show once, few, many or a class for expanded clones.

j_call | d_call | clone_size | v_call | cdr3_nt | cdr3_aa
TRBJ2-1 | NA | NA | TRBV4-1 | TGCGCCAGCAGCCCCCCTTCCGCGGGCTCCTACAATGAGCAGTTCTTC | CASSPPSAGSYNEQFF
TRBJ2-1 | TRBD1 | few | TRBV2 | TGTGCCACCCGAGGGGGCTTCTACAATGAGCAGTTCTTC | CATRGGFYNEQFF
TRBJ2-1 | NA | once | TRBV27 | TGTGCCAGCAAAATAACCCCGCGGGGGCCGGACAATGAGCAGTTCTTC | CASKITPRGPDNEQFF
TRBJ2-7 | NA | NA | TRBV7-9 | TGTGCCAGCAGCTTCACTCTTTCCGAGCAGTACTTC | CASSFTLSEQYF
TRBJ2-1 | NA | few | TRBV6-6 | TGTGCCAGCCTGAACAGGGGGGGTTCGAATGAGCAGTTCTTC | CASLNRGGSNEQFF
TRBJ1-1 | TRBD1 | NA | TRBV4-3 | TGCGCCAGCAGCCAAGATCGATTAGGAGCATCGGGACAGGGCGCTGAAGCTTTCTTT | CASSQDRLGASGQGAEAFF
TRBJ2-5 | NA | NA | TRBV5-8 | TGTGCCAGCAGCGGCGGACTGCTACTACAAGAGACCCAGTACTTC | CASSGGLLLQETQYF
TRBJ1-1 | TRBD1 | NA | TRBV5-1 | TGCGCCAGCAGCCCCGGACAGGGTTCCACTGAAGCTTTCTTT | CASSPGQGSTEAFF
TRBJ2-5 | NA | NA | TRBV27 | TGTGCCAGCAGTTTCCAGGGTGGTCAAGAGACCCAGTACTTC | CASSFQGGQETQYF
TRBJ2-2 | TRBD2 | NA | TRBV14 | TGTGCCAGCACCCAGGGGACTAGCGGGAGTTCTCGGGACACCGGGGAGCTGTTTTTT | CASTQGTSGSSRDTGELFF
TRBJ2-7 | TRBD2 | NA | TRBV5-1 | TGCGCCAGCAGCCTTAGCGGGCTCTCCTACGAGCAGTACTTC | CASSLSGLSYEQYF
TRBJ2-2 | NA | NA | TRBV19 | TGTGCCAGTAGTATTATGGGGGCGGGGGAGCTGTTTTTT | CASSIMGAGELFF
TRBJ2-1 | TRBD2 | once | TRBV4-1 | TGCGCCAGCAGCCTCTTAGGAGGCCTAGCGGTCGATGAGCAGTTCTTC | CASSLLGGLAVDEQFF
TRBJ1-1 | TRBD1 | NA | TRBV7-2 | TGTGCCAGCAGCCCAACAGGGGGCAGGACTGAAGCTTTCTTT | CASSPTGGRTEAFF
TRBJ2-1 | TRBD1 | NA | TRBV7-2 | TGTGCCAGCAGGACCACACAGGGGGCGCTAAATGAGCAGTTCTTC | CASRTTQGALNEQFF
TRBJ2-7 | NA | NA | TRBV27 | TGTGCCAGCAGTTTTTCGGCCACTAGCTCCTACGAGCAGTACTTC | CASSFSATSSYEQYF
TRBJ2-3 | TRBD2 | NA | TRBV28 | TGTGCCAGCAGTCCAGGGACTAGCGGGAGGTTTATCACAGATACGCAGTATTTT | CASSPGTSGRFITDTQYF
TRBJ2-6 | NA | NA | TRBV27 | TGTGCCAGCGGGGCCTCTGGGGCCAACGTCCTGACTTTC | CASGASGANVLTF
TRBJ2-3 | TRBD2 | NA | TRBV7-2 | TGTGCTAGCAGCTTAGATGCCCCGGGACTAGGGCTTCAGTATTTT | CASSLDAPGLGLQYF
TRBJ1-1 | TRBD1 | once | TRBV19 | TGTGCCAGTAGTGAACAGACAGGGACTGAAGCTTTCTTT | CASSEQTGTEAFF
TRBJ2-1 | NA | NA | TRBV28 | TGTGCCAGCAGCTTGGCGGCTCCCAATGAGCAGTTCTTC | CASSLAAPNEQFF
TRBJ2-7 | NA | NA | TRBV6-5 | TGTGCCAGCAGTTACAGGGAGGCCTCCTACGAGCAGTACTTC | CASSYREASYEQYF
TRBJ2-2 | TRBD1 | few | TRBV19 | TGTGCCAGTAGTTATGTCCCGGGACAGGGAACCGGGGAGCTGTTTTTT | CASSYVPGQGTGELFF
TRBJ2-3 | TRBD2 | NA | TRBV7-9 | TGTGCCAGCAGTTTTGTTTTAGCGGGAGGGCCAGATACGCAGTATTTT | CASSFVLAGGPDTQYF
TRBJ2-7 | NA | NA | TRBV15 | TGTGCCACCAGCAGAGACGGCAGGGGAGCCTTCTACGAGCAGTACTTC | CATSRDGRGAFYEQYF
TRBJ1-5 | TRBD1 | NA | TRBV19 | TGTGCCAGTACCGCGACAGGGGGCGGCAATCAGCCCCAGCATTTT | CASTATGGGNQPQHF